Detailed here is one T cell receptor (beta chain). This entry is derived from a study of blood T cell repertoires in COVID-19. Sequencing used immunoSEQ multiplex PCR; TCRdb keeps in-frame clones, though not all of them. The profile shows 250,000 to 300,000 clones, roughly 87% of them singletons. The CDR3 is made up of 17 amino acids. CDR1 and CDR2 (germline): SGHRS, YFSETQ. Trimming removed 5 bases from V and 0 bases from J, with 18 bases in between. This clonotype was obtained from a woman aged 50 to 65 who had recovered from COVID-19. Material: peripheral blood. The rearrangement uses TRBV5-1 and TRBJ2-1; no clear D gene. The CDR3, as DNA: TGCGCCAGCAGTCTCGGCGCGGCCACACTCTCCTACAATGAGCAGTTCTTC. Encoded protein: CASSLGAATLSYNEQFF.